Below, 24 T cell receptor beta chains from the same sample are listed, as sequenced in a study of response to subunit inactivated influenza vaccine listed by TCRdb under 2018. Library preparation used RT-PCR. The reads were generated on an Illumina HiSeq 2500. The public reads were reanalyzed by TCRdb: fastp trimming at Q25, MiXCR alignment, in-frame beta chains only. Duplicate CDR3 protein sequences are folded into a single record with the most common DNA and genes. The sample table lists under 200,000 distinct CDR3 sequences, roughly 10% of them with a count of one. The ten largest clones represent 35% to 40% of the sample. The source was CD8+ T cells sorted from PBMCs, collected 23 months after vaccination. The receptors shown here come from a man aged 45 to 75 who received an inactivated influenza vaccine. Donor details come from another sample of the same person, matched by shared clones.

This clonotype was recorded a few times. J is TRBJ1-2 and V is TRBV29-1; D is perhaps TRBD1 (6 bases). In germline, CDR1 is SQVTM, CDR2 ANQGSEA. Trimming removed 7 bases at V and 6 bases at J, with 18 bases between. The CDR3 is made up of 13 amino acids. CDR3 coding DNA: TGCAGCGCTAGCGGGGGCGCTGGGAATGGCTACACCTTC. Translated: CSASGGAGNGYTF. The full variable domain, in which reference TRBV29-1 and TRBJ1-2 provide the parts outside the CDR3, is SAVISQKPSRDICQRGTSLTIQCQVDSQVTMMFWYRQQPGQSLTLIATANQGSEATYESGFVIDKFPISRPNLTFSTLTVSNMSPEDSSIYLCSASGGAGNGYTFGSGTRLTVV.

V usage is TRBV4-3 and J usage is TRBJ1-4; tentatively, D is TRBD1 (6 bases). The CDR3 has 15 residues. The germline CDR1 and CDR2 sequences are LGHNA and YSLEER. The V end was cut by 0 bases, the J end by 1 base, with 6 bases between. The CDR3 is CASSQDRGTNEKLFF. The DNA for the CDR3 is TGCGCCAGCAGCCAAGACAGGGGAACTAATGAAAAACTGTTTTTT.

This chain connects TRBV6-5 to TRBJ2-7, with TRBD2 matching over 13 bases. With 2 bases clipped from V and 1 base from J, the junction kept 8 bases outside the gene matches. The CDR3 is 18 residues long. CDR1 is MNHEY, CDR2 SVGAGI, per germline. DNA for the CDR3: TGTGCCAGCAGTTACCGTGGGACTAGCGGGACCAGTTCCTACGAGCAGTACTTC. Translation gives CASSYRGTSGTSSYEQYF.

CDR3 sequence reads: CAWIPDSTSYEQYF. The CDR3 DNA reads TGTGCCTGGATCCCGGACAGTACCTCCTACGAGCAGTACTTC. The chain recombines TRBV30 with TRBJ2-7; possibly TRBD1 for D (6 bases). Germline assignment: CDR1 GTSNPN and CDR2 SVGIG (reference sequence). This CDR3 region has 14 residues. The ends were cut back, 4 bases at V and 0 bases at J, with 13 bases in the middle.

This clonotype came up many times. For the CDR3, the DNA is TGTGCCAGCAGTTACCAGCGGCCCAATGAGCAGTTCTTC. Translation gives CASSYQRPNEQFF. The chain recombines TRBV6-2 or TRBV6-3 with TRBJ2-1; perhaps TRBD2 as D (5 bases). The CDR3 runs 13 residues. The germline V and J ends were trimmed by 2 bases and 6 bases, with 8 bases remaining between them. From germline, CDR1 is MNHEY and CDR2 SVGEGT.

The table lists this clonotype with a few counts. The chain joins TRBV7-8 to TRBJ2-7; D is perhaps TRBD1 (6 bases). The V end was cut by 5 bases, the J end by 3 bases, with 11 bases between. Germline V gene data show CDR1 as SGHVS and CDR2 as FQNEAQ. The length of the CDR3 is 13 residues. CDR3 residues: CASSPDRRYEQYF. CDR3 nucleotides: TGTGCCAGCAGCCCAGACAGGCGCTACGAGCAGTACTTC.

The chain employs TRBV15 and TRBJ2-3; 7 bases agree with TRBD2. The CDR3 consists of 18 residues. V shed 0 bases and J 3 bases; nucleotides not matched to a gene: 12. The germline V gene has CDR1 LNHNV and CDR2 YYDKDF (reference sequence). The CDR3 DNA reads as TGTGCCACCAGCAGAGATCTTAAGTATGGCGGGAGTACAGATACGCAGTATTTT. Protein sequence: CATSRDLKYGGSTDTQYF.

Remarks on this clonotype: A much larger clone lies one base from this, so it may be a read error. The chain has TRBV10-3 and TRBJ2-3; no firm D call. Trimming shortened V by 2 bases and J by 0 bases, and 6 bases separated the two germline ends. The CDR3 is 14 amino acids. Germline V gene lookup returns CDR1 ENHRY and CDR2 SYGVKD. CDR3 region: CAISEVSSTDTQYF. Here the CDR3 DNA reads TGTGCCATCAGTGAGGTTAGCAGCACAGATACGCAGTATTTT.

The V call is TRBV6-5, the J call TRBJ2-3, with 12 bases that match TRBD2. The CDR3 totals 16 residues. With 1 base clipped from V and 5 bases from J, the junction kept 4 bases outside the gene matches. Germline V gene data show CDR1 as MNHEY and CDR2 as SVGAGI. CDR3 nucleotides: TGTGCCAGCAGTTACTTTGCTAGCGGGGGGGAAGATACGCAGTATTTT. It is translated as CASSYFASGGEDTQYF.

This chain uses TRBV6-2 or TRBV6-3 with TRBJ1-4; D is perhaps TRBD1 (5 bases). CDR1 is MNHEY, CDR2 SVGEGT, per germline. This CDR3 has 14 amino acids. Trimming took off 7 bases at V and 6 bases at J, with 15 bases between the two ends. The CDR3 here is CASTTGVGHEKLFF. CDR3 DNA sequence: TGTGCCAGCACCACAGGTGTTGGACATGAAAAACTGTTTTTT.

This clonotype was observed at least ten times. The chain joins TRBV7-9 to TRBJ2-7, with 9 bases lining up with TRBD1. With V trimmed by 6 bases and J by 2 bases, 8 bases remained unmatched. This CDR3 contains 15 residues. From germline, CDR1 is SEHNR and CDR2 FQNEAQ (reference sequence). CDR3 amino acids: CASSLQGALPYEQYF. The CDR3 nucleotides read TGTGCCAGCAGTCTACAGGGGGCGCTACCCTACGAGCAGTACTTC.

CDR3 protein: CASSPPGLAGGALPPQYF. CDR3 DNA sequence: TGTGCCAGCAGCCCACCGGGACTAGCGGGAGGCGCTCTACCTCCGCAGTACTTC. This chain joins TRBV4-2 and TRBJ2-7, with 15 positions matching TRBD2. V lost 4 bases, J lost 9 bases, and 16 bases stayed unmatched. CDR1 and CDR2 (germline): LGHNA, YNFKEQ. The CDR3 length is 18 residues.

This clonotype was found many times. CDR3 DNA sequence: TGTGCCAGCAGTTGGGGACTTACCGGGGAGCTGTTTTTT. The encoded protein is CASSWGLTGELFF. The rearrangement uses TRBV12-3 or TRBV12-4 and TRBJ2-2; possibly TRBD2 for D (6 bases). This CDR3 has 13 residues. V dropped 4 bases and J dropped 5 bases, with 8 bases sitting between them.

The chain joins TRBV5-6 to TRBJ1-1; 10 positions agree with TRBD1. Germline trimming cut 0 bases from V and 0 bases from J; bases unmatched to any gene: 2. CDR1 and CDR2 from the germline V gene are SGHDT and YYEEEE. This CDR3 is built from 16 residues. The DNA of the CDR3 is TGTGCCAGCAGCTTGGACGGGACAGGGGTGAACACTGAAGCTTTCTTT. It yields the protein CASSLDGTGVNTEAFF. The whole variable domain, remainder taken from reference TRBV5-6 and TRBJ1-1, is DAGVTQSPTHLIKTRGQQVTLRCSPKSGHDTVSWYQQALGQGPQFIFQYYEEEERQRGNFPDRFSGHQFPNYSSELNVNALLLGDSALYLCASSLDGTGVNTEAFFGQGTRLTVV.

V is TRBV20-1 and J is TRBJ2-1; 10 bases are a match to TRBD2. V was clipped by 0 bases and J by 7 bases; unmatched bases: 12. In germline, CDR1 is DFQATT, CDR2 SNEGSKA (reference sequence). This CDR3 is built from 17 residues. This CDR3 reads CSARDLEREGQRNEQFF. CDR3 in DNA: TGCAGTGCTAGAGATCTCGAGCGGGAGGGCCAACGAAATGAGCAGTTCTTC.

CDR3 nucleotides: TGTGCCGCCGGAACGGGCACCCCGGAGACCCAGTACTTC. It encodes CAAGTGTPETQYF. This chain connects TRBV6-2 or TRBV6-3 to TRBJ2-5; no reliable D call. CDR1 and CDR2 from the germline V gene are MNHEY and SVGEGT. The CDR3 contains 13 residues. The germline V and J ends were trimmed by 11 bases and 5 bases, with 18 bases remaining between them.

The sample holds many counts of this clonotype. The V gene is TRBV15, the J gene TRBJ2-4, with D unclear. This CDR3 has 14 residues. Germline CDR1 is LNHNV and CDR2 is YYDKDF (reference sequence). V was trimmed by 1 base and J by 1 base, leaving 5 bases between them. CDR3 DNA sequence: TGTGCCACCAGCAGAGGAGACGCCAAAAACATTCAGTACTTC. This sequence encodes CATSRGDAKNIQYF. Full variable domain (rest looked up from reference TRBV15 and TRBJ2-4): DAMVIQNPRYQVTQFGKPVTLSCSQTLNHNVMYWYQQKSSQAPKLLFHYYDKDFNNEADTPDNFQSRRPNTSFCFLDIRSPGLGDTAMYLCATSRGDAKNIQYFGAGTRLSVL.

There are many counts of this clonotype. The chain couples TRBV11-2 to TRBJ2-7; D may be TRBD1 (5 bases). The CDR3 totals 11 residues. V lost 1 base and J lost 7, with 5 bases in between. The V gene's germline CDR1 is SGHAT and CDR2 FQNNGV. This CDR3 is CASSLGTEQYF. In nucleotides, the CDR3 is TGTGCCAGCAGCTTAGGGACAGAGCAGTACTTC.

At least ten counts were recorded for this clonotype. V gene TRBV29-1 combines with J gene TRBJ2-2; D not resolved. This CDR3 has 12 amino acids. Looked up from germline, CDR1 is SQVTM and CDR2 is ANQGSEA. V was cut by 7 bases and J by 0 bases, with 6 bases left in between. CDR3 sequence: CSGWANTGELFF. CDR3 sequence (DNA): TGCAGCGGCTGGGCGAACACCGGGGAGCTGTTTTTT.

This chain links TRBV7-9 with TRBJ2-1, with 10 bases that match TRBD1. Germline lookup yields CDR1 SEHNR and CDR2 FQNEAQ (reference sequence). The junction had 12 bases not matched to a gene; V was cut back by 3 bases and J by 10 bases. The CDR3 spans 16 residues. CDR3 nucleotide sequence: TGTGCCAGCAGCTTCCCTCCGGGACAGGGGACCTGGGAGCAGTTCTTC. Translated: CASSFPPGQGTWEQFF.

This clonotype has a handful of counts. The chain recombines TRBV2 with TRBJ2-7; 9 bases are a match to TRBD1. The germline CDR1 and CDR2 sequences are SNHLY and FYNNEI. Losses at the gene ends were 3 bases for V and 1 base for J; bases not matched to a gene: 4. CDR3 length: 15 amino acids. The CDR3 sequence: CASSDVGTGSYEQYF. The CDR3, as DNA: TGTGCCAGCAGTGACGTGGGGACAGGGTCCTACGAGCAGTACTTC.

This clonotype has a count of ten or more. CDR3 in amino acids: CASSLSPGQGDTEAFF. The DNA for the CDR3 is TGTGCCAGCAGCTTAAGCCCTGGACAGGGGGACACTGAAGCTTTCTTT. The chain carries TRBV7-9 and TRBJ1-1; 10 bases are shared with TRBD1. CDR3 size: 16 residues. After removal of 2 bases from V and 3 bases from J, the junction contained 6 bases not matched to a gene. CDR1 SEHNR and CDR2 FQNEAQ come from the germline V gene (reference sequence). The variable domain in full, with the rest retrieved from reference TRBV7-9 and TRBJ1-1, is DTGVSQNPRHKITKRGQNVTFRCDPISEHNRLYWYRQTLGQGPEFLTYFQNEAQLEKSRLLSDRFSAERPKGSFSTLEIQRTEQGDSAMYLCASSLSPGQGDTEAFFGQGTRLTVV.

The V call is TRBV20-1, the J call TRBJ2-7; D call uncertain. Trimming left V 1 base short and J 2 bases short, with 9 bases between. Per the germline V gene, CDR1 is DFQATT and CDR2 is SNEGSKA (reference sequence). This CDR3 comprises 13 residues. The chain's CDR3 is CSARGHATYEQYF. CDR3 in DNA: TGCAGTGCTAGAGGCCACGCCACCTACGAGCAGTACTTC.

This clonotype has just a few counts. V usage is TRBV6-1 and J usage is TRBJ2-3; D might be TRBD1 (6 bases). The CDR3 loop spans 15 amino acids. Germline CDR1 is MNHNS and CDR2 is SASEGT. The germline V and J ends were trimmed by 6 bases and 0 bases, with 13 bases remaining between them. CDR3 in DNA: TGTGCCAGCAGACCCAACAGGGCTAGCACAGATACGCAGTATTTT. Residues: CASRPNRASTDTQYF.